Here is one T cell receptor beta chain with its context. As yet, its antigen is unknown. This entry is derived from a study of long-term antiretroviral therapy in people with HIV. Findings and limits, study-wide: The ART regimens used between about 2004 and 2017 may be less effective than current ones.

CDR1 is SGHTA and CDR2 is FQGNSA in the germline V gene. The CDR3 spans 17 residues. The germline V and J ends were trimmed by 5 bases and 0 bases, with 18 bases remaining between them. Run at survey level, the immunoSEQ assay was version v3.0. TCRdb keeps only in-frame clones here, not all; method: immunoSEQ multiplex PCR. The sample consists of some 24,000 clones, around 86% of them appearing once. The sequence was obtained from a woman aged 18-30 years with HIV. This chain uses TRBV7-2 with TRBJ2-3; D remains ambiguous. The starting material was unsorted PBMCs, obtained at the start of antiretroviral therapy, before treatment. DNA of the CDR3: TGTGCCAGCAGCCCATCTGGCGGAGACGCTAGCACAGATACGCAGTATTTT. Translating it yields CASSPSGGDASTDTQYF.